Listed below are T cell receptor beta chains from one sample, sequenced in a study of radiation and T cells in renal cell carcinoma. The protocol was immunoSEQ multiplex PCR, while the TCRdb copy is restricted to in-frame clones and leaves out a portion. The data contain approximately 80,000 clones, roughly nine tenths of them singletons. The sequencing here drew on blood, taken from a patient whose treatment included radiotherapy and nephrectomy. The receptor set was obtained from a woman in her sixties or seventies with renal cell carcinoma. The CDR3 runs from the conserved cysteine through the conserved F or W. Fields, in order: clone size, J gene, D gene, V gene, CDR3 protein, CDR3 DNA. A D gene is named only where the DNA matches it firmly. A clone size is listed for some rows: how often the clone was seen (once, few, many), or a class if it is expanded.

-	TRBJ2-1	-	TRBV20-1	CSAIRGVEQFF	TGCAGTGCTATAAGGGGAGTGGAGCAGTTCTTC
-	TRBJ2-5	TRBD2	TRBV14	CASSQDRGVGETQYF	TGTGCCAGCAGCCAAGATCGGGGGGTAGGGGAGACCCAGTACTTC
once	TRBJ2-7	-	TRBV29-1	CSGGKRLDEQYF	TGCAGCGGAGGGAAGAGGTTGGACGAGCAGTACTTC
-	TRBJ2-2	-	TRBV30	CAWSVVSTGELFF	TGTGCCTGGAGTGTAGTCAGCACCGGGGAGCTGTTTTTT
-	TRBJ1-2	-	TRBV20-1	CSAGGNYGYTF	TGCAGTGCAGGGGGGAACTATGGCTACACCTTC
-	TRBJ1-1	-	TRBV29-1	CSVEAGMNTEAFF	TGCAGCGTTGAGGCAGGGATGAACACTGAAGCTTTCTTT
-	TRBJ2-5	-	TRBV6-1	CASSEFRGGRSGETQYF	TGTGCCAGCAGTGAATTTAGGGGGGGCCGCTCCGGAGAGACCCAGTACTTC
-	TRBJ2-2	-	TRBV9	CASSLETGELFF	TGTGCCAGCAGCCTAGAGACCGGGGAGCTGTTTTTT
-	TRBJ1-2	TRBD1	TRBV27	CASRRQGNYGYTF	TGTGCCAGCAGGAGACAGGGGAACTATGGCTACACCTTC
-	TRBJ2-7	-	TRBV30	CAWSEGGAREQYF	TGTGCCTGGAGTGAAGGGGGGGCGCGAGAGCAGTACTTC
once	TRBJ1-2	-	TRBV30	CAWRDIAPGINYGYTF	TGTGCCTGGAGAGATATCGCACCCGGGATCAACTATGGCTACACCTTC
once	TRBJ1-2	-	TRBV7-2	CASSLGTASHYGYTF	TGTGCCAGCAGCTTAGGGACAGCCTCTCACTATGGCTACACCTTC
-	TRBJ2-7	TRBD1	TRBV5-4	CASSPAGQGAYEQYF	TGTGCCAGCAGCCCGGCGGGTCAGGGGGCGTACGAGCAGTACTTC
-	TRBJ1-2	TRBD1	TRBV6-6	CASSYSWDSRYGYTF	TGTGCCAGCAGTTACTCGTGGGACAGCAGATATGGCTACACCTTC
-	TRBJ1-2	-	TRBV7-9	CASSLGGYGYTF	TGTGCCAGCAGCTTGGGGGGGTATGGCTACACCTTC
-	TRBJ2-7	-	TRBV15	CATSRDVGLQYF	TGTGCCACCAGCAGAGATGTGGGGTTGCAGTACTTC
-	TRBJ2-1	-	TRBV30	CAWEGRVPGKNEQFF	TGTGCCTGGGAGGGGCGGGTGCCCGGGAAAAATGAGCAGTTCTTC
-	TRBJ2-7	-	TRBV7-2	CASSRGIYEQYF	TGTGCCAGCTCGCGGGGAATTTACGAGCAGTACTTC
once	TRBJ1-4	TRBD1	TRBV19	CASRGDRGYEKLFF	TGTGCCAGTAGAGGGGACAGGGGTTATGAAAAACTGTTTTTT
-	TRBJ1-1	-	TRBV18	CASSSSGSNTEAFF	TGTGCCAGCTCAAGTTCTGGGTCGAACACTGAAGCTTTCTTT
-	TRBJ1-6	-	TRBV28	CASSLQQDSPLHF	TGTGCCAGCAGTCTTCAACAGGATTCACCCCTCCACTTT
-	TRBJ2-7	-	TRBV6-1	CASSEAWADYEQYF	TGTGCCAGCAGTGAAGCGTGGGCAGACTACGAGCAGTACTTC
-	TRBJ1-2	TRBD1	TRBV7-6	CASSPLGQGTFYGYTF	TGTGCCAGCAGCCCCCTCGGACAGGGGACGTTCTATGGCTACACCTTC